This TCR beta chain is drawn from a study of response to subunit inactivated influenza vaccine (dated by TCRdb to 2016 to 2019). About the study as a whole: To follow how T cells responded to a trivalent subunit inactivated influenza vaccine, the researchers relied on deep quantitative profiling of the T cell receptor repertoire.

To prepare the library, RT-PCR was applied. The run used an Illumina HiSeq 2500. TCRdb reprocessing: public reads trimmed at Q25 with fastp, clones called with MiXCR, in-frame beta chains kept. CDR3 protein duplicates are merged, each entry listing the most common genes and DNA. Recorded for this sample are 550,000 to 800,000 distinct CDR3 sequences; more than 11% of them occurred a single time. The ten largest clones take up around 7% of the sample. V and J lose 2 bases and 5 bases, and a span of 13 bases separates them. Looking up the germline V gene yields CDR1 MGHRA and CDR2 YSYEKL. The CDR3, cysteine through phenylalanine, is 14 amino acids long. Only the CDR3 DNA stays, 42 bases, in frame from base 1. This clonotype was found a few times. The antigen it binds to is not known. The input lacks base qualities; no much larger clone sits a single base away. General findings and caveats noted by the study authors: It was suggested by the authors that each seasonal influenza vaccination may recruit only a limited number of new T cells.

The sequences come from PBMCs from blood, collected 14 to 15 days before vaccination. Rearrangement joined TRBV4-1 to TRBJ2-7; D gene: possibly TRBD2, on 6 matching bases. This receptor was identified in a man in his fifties or sixties who received an inactivated influenza vaccine. Donor details come from another sample of the same person, matched by shared clones. The nucleotide sequence is given as TGCGCCAGCAGCCAAAGGGAGGAACGGGACGAGCAGTACTTC. It translates as CASSQREERDEQYF.